By frequency in the sample, the clone carrying this TCR beta chain is medium-sized. Its target is not known. The entry originates in a study of immune heterogeneity within non-small cell lung tumors. TCR beta CDR3 regions came from multiplex PCR with 32 forward V and 13 reverse J primers. Each CDR3 protein gets one entry after TCRdb re-called the multiplex PCR reads with MiXCR. This table has under 13,000 distinct CDR3 sequences, roughly a fifth appearing once. Bulk tumor genomic DNA constituted the template, at 450 to 700 ng per sample. Several biopsies were collected from each primary tumor during surgery. They were spaced as far apart as possible within the tumor mass. Patients underwent curative surgery for untreated, newly diagnosed non-small cell lung cancer. Study findings and constraints: Comparison across individual patients showed largely distinct high-frequency T-cell receptor beta clonotypes.

The sample consisted of lung tumor tissue. The receptor's source is a man in his sixties with non-small cell lung cancer.

The CDR3 DNA follows: TGTGCCAGCAGCCAAGATCCTGGGCGGCTAGGACCTACAGATACGCAGTATTTT. Protein product: CASSQDPGRLGPTDTQYF. The chain links TRBV14 to TRBJ2-3; D gene uncertain. Germline-derived CDR1 and CDR2 are SGHDN and FVKESK. This CDR3 has 18 residues. The V and J ends lost 0 bases and 3 bases respectively, with 19 bases between them. The full variable domain, its missing parts supplied by reference TRBV14 and TRBJ2-3, is EAGVTQFPSHSVIEKGQTVTLRCDPISGHDNLYWYRRVMGKEIKFLLHFVKESKQDESGMPNNRFLAERTGGTYSTLKVQPAELEDSGVYFCASSQDPGRLGPTDTQYFGPGTRLTVL.